The 19 T cell receptor beta chains reported below all come from one sample, sequenced in a study of cytomegalovirus exposure and HLA in healthy donors (TCRdb year 2017). Library method: the immunoSEQ multiplex PCR assay. For the multiplex PCR, a mixture combining 60 forward primers for TCR Vbeta segments and 13 reverse primers for TCR Jbeta segments was used. TCRdb carries this immuneACCESS record with in-frame sequences only. Its versions omit some clonotypes, under half of them owing to an unresolved V gene in the studies checked, with the rest unexplained. For this sample the table gives about 190,000 clones, of which around 80% were detected only once. The ten biggest clones cover 2.1% of the sample. Sequencing input: PBMCs. The receptors stem from a woman younger than 30 in good health and CMV-seropositive.

The chain couples TRBV2 to TRBJ2-5; D not certain. There are 12 residues in the CDR3. Trimming pared 2 bases from V and 5 bases from J, leaving 6 bases between. Germline lookup yields CDR1 SNHLY and CDR2 FYNNEI. The CDR3 spells CASSEPLETQYF. The CDR3 region has the DNA TGTGCCAGCAGTGAACCTTTGGAGACCCAGTACTTC.

This chain joins TRBV19 and TRBJ1-1; TRBD1 matches 10 bases. CDR1 and CDR2 (germline): LNHDA, SQIVND (reference sequence). This CDR3 is 15 amino acids long. The trim removed 5 bases at V and 5 bases at J, leaving 8 bases unmatched. The CDR3 loop is CASSPLRDRGTEAFF. The DNA of the CDR3 is TGTGCCAGTAGTCCCCTACGGGACAGGGGTACTGAAGCTTTCTTT.

This clone was seen more than once but under ten times. V gene TRBV25-1 combines with J gene TRBJ1-2; 9 bases are a match to TRBD1. V gave up 3 bases and J gave up 5 bases; unmatched junction bases: 7. The CDR3 has 15 amino acids. Germline lookup yields CDR1 MGHDK and CDR2 SYGVNS. CDR3: CASSEGDRVSYGYTF. As DNA, the CDR3 is TGTGCCAGCAGTGAGGGGGACAGGGTTTCGTATGGCTACACCTTC.

Concerning this clone itself: The sample carries other DNA sequences with the same CDR3. The rearrangement links TRBV6-5 to TRBJ1-1; perhaps TRBD1 as D (6 bases). V lost 7 bases and J 1 base, leaving 10 bases between the germline ends. This CDR3 region has 13 residues. The germline V gene encodes CDR1 MNHEY and CDR2 SVGAGI. This CDR3 is CASTSQGNTEAFF. The DNA for the CDR3 is TGTGCCAGCACTTCACAGGGGAACACTGAAGCTTTCTTT.

CDR3 DNA: TGCAGCGTGCCGACAGGGGAACACAATGAGCAGTTCTTC. Encoded protein: CSVPTGEHNEQFF. J is TRBJ2-1 and V is TRBV29-1; 8 bases map to TRBD1. Germline trimming cut 6 bases from V and 5 bases from J; bases unmatched to any gene: 6. CDR1 SQVTM and CDR2 ANQGSEA come from the germline V gene. The CDR3 has 13 residues.

This clone turned up a few times. V usage is TRBV4-1 and J usage is TRBJ2-4; D is uncertain. The V end was cut by 0 bases, the J end by 6 bases, with 6 bases between. The CDR3 is 13 amino acids. The germline V gene encodes CDR1 MGHRA and CDR2 YSYEKL. CDR3 nucleotides: TGCGCCAGCAGCCAAGAGCTAGTAAACATTCAGTACTTC. This encodes CASSQELVNIQYF.

This chain joins TRBV6-5 and TRBJ2-7; TRBD1 or TRBD2 may be the D gene (5 bases each). Germline CDR1 reads MNHEY; CDR2 reads SVGAGI. Between the trimmed V and J ends, which lost 6 bases and 3 bases, there was a span of 15 bases. This CDR3 has 14 residues. DNA for the CDR3: TGTGCCAGCAGGTTAGCGAGAGGGGACTACGAGCAGTACGTC. The encoded protein is CASRLARGDYEQYV.

The chain recombines TRBV11-2 with TRBJ2-3, with 10 bases matching TRBD2. Trimming cost V 6 bases and J 2 bases; bases outside gene matches: 8. CDR3 length: 16 amino acids. Per the germline V gene, CDR1 is SGHAT and CDR2 is FQNNGV. The CDR3: CASRKASGGTTDTQYF. The DNA of the CDR3 is TGTGCCAGCAGAAAAGCTAGCGGGGGCACCACAGATACGCAGTATTTT. Full variable domain (rest looked up from reference TRBV11-2 and TRBJ2-3): EAGVAQSPRYKIIEKRQSVAFWCNPISGHATLYWYQQILGQGPKLLIQFQNNGVVDDSQLPKDRFSAERLKGVDSTLKIQPAKLEDSAVYLCASRKASGGTTDTQYFGPGTRLTVL.

This chain uses TRBV4-1 with TRBJ1-2; D gene uncertain. Trimming removed 1 base from V and 0 bases from J, with 6 bases in between. The CDR3 sequence is 14 residues long. Germline values: CDR1 MGHRA, CDR2 YSYEKL. This chain's CDR3 is CASSQAFANYGYTF. In nucleotides, the CDR3 is TGCGCCAGCAGCCAAGCCTTCGCTAACTATGGCTACACCTTC.

In DNA form, the CDR3 reads TGTGCCAGCAGCTCGCCACCGGGCGGGGGTAATGAGCAGTTCTTC. This codes for CASSSPPGGGNEQFF. The chain combines TRBV5-6 with TRBJ2-1; 7 nucleotides line up with TRBD2. Per the germline V gene, CDR1 is SGHDT and CDR2 is YYEEEE. The CDR3 length is 15 residues. The V gene end was trimmed by 3 bases and the J gene end by 7 bases; junction bases not matched to a gene: 10.

The table lists this clone with a count of one. The chain couples TRBV10-3 to TRBJ2-1; no clear D gene. V dropped 10 bases and J dropped 10 bases, with 17 bases sitting between them. The germline V gene encodes CDR1 ENHRY and CDR2 SYGVKD. The CDR3 consists of 12 residues. CDR3 sequence reads: CATASTNEEQFF. CDR3 nucleotide sequence: TGTGCCACCGCTAGTACTAATGAAGAGCAGTTCTTC.

The V gene is TRBV6-5, the J gene TRBJ2-7; D gene unclear. The CDR3 contains 15 residues. V was cut by 2 bases and J by 2 bases, with 13 bases left in between. CDR1 and CDR2 (germline): MNHEY, SVGAGI. Written as DNA, the CDR3 is TGTGCCAGCAGTTACGCTTCCAGGCGAACCTACGAGCAGTACTTC. Its translation is CASSYASRRTYEQYF.

This clone was seen once. The chain has TRBV4-1 and TRBJ1-3; the D is unclear. Trimming cost V 3 bases and J 2 bases, with 8 bases left between them. The CDR3 sequence is 14 residues long. CDR1 MGHRA and CDR2 YSYEKL come from the germline V gene. The CDR3 bases are TGCGCCAGCAGCCAGGGAGGTCCTGGAAACACCATATATTTT. Translating it yields CASSQGGPGNTIYF.

This chain joins TRBV4-1 and TRBJ2-6; possible D gene TRBD1, 6 bases. With 4 bases removed from V and 2 bases from J, the gap between germline ends came to 12 bases. CDR1 MGHRA and CDR2 YSYEKL come from the germline V gene. This CDR3 spans 16 amino acids. CDR3 sequence (DNA): TGCGCCAGCAGCCTTTCACAGGGAACTGGGGCCAACGTCCTGACTTTC. Encoded protein: CASSLSQGTGANVLTF.

The V and J genes are TRBV28 and TRBJ1-6; the match to TRBD1 covers 7 bases. The CDR3 runs to 14 residues. CDR1 and CDR2 from the germline V gene are MDHEN and SYDVKM. V shed 7 bases, J shed 13 bases, and the junction held 13 bases outside the gene matches. CDR3: CASKTPDRPGPLHF. For the CDR3, the DNA is TGTGCCAGCAAAACCCCGGACAGGCCGGGTCCCCTCCACTTT.

This sequence joins TRBV27 and TRBJ1-2; TRBD1 might be the D (5 bases). Germline lookup yields CDR1 MNHEY and CDR2 SMNVEV (reference sequence). This CDR3 has 13 residues. V was cut by 3 bases and J by 4 bases, with 9 bases left in between. The CDR3 spells CASSFRQSYGYTF. Written as DNA, the CDR3 is TGTGCCAGCAGTTTTAGACAGTCCTATGGCTACACCTTC.

This clone was observed once. This rearrangement joins TRBV7-8 to TRBJ2-1; D is perhaps TRBD1 (5 bases). In germline, CDR1 is SGHVS, CDR2 FQNEAQ. CDR3 size: 17 residues. Trimming cost V 3 bases and J 4 bases, with 19 bases left between them. CDR3 coding DNA: TGTGCCAGCAGCTTGGGCATGTGGTCAGGGATATACAATGAGCAGTTCTTC. This translates into CASSLGMWSGIYNEQFF. Full variable domain (outside the CDR3, taken from reference TRBV7-8 and TRBJ2-1): GAGVSQSPRYKVAKRGQDVALRCDPISGHVSLFWYQQALGQGPEFLTYFQNEAQLDKSGLPSDRFFAERPEGSVSTLKIQRTQQEDSAVYLCASSLGMWSGIYNEQFFGPGTRLTVL.

This chain uses TRBV13 with TRBJ1-6; 8 bases are shared with TRBD1. This CDR3 has 21 residues. The J segment lost 7 bases and the V segment lost 0 bases, leaving 20 bases of the junction unmatched. CDR1 is PRHDT, CDR2 FYEKMQ, per germline (reference sequence). The CDR3 nucleotides are TGTGCCAGCAGCTTAGGCGATCGGCGGACAGGGAGTTTTCCCCTGAATTCACCCCTCCACTTT. Encoded protein: CASSLGDRRTGSFPLNSPLHF. Looking up the rest from reference TRBV13 and TRBJ1-6 gives the full variable domain: AAGVIQSPRHLIKEKRETATLKCYPIPRHDTVYWYQQGPGQDPQFLISFYEKMQSDKGSIPDRFSAQQFSDYHSELNMSSLELGDSALYFCASSLGDRRTGSFPLNSPLHFGNGTRLTVT.

The V gene is TRBV10-1, the J gene TRBJ1-4; tentatively, D is TRBD1 (5 bases). Germline V CDR1 and CDR2: WNHNN, SYGVQD (reference sequence). V was shortened by 5 bases and J by 7 bases, with 17 bases between the two germline ends. The CDR3 sequence is 15 residues long. In nucleotides, the CDR3 is TGCGCCAGCAGTCCAGGAGGGGCAGAGGCTGAAAAACTGTTTTTT. Translation: CASSPGGAEAEKLFF.